The 25 T cell receptor beta chains in this list originate from one sample, sequenced in a study of cytomegalovirus exposure and HLA in healthy donors. PCR was performed using 60 Vbeta and 13 Jbeta primers. Generated by immunoSEQ multiplex PCR, the TCRdb table keeps only in-frame clones and is missing some. Here the sample spans 96,000 or so clones, approximately 75% being singletons. The specimen sequenced was PBMCs. Every receptor here comes from a woman aged 70-85 years in good health and CMV-seropositive.

The CDR3 loop reads CAISEHWRNQPQHF. As DNA, the CDR3 is TGTGCCATCAGTGAGCACTGGAGAAATCAGCCCCAGCATTTT. The genes are TRBV10-3 and TRBJ1-5, with no clear D. Germline values: CDR1 ENHRY, CDR2 SYGVKD. The CDR3 is made up of 14 amino acids. V was pared by 2 bases and J by 4 bases, with 9 bases between.

V usage is TRBV18 and J usage is TRBJ1-2; weak D call: TRBD1 (5 bases). V lost 5 bases and J lost 8, with 18 bases in between. The CDR3 contains 14 residues. Germline V lookup: CDR1 KGHSH, CDR2 LQKENI. CDR3 sequence (DNA): TGTGCCAGCTCATCGGATGCTCAGGGATTCGGCTACACCTTC. This codes for CASSSDAQGFGYTF.

This clone was seen a handful of times. V and J are TRBV7-2 and TRBJ2-6; D is undetermined. The CDR3 is 16 amino acids. From germline, CDR1 is SGHTA and CDR2 FQGNSA. V shed 5 bases and J shed 0 bases, with 11 bases lying between them. The DNA of the CDR3 is TGTGCCAGCAGCCCCAATATCGGCTCTGGGGCCAACGTCCTGACTTTC. Translating it yields CASSPNIGSGANVLTF.

This chain uses TRBV6-5 with TRBJ2-2, with TRBD1 matching over 7 bases. V trimming: 1 base; J trimming: 0 bases; junction bases outside the gene matches: 2. The CDR3 totals 16 residues. In germline, CDR1 is MNHEY, CDR2 SVGAGI. The CDR3 DNA reads as TGTGCCAGCAGTTACTTCGGGACAGCGAACACCGGGGAGCTGTTTTTT. Its protein product is CASSYFGTANTGELFF.

This clone was counted between two and nine times. This chain uses TRBV6-1 with TRBJ2-2; possible D gene TRBD1, 5 bases. The ends were cut back, 10 bases at V and 1 base at J, with 13 bases in the middle. Germline V gene data show CDR1 as MNHNS and CDR2 as SASEGT. This CDR3 comprises 14 residues. The DNA for the CDR3 is TGTGCCACCGTCAGGGCAGGGAACACCGGGGAGCTGTTTTTT. Protein: CATVRAGNTGELFF.

This chain links TRBV28 with TRBJ2-7; maybe TRBD1 (6 bases). The V gene's germline CDR1 is MDHEN and CDR2 SYDVKM. The CDR3 totals 14 residues. V was clipped by 5 bases and J by 2 bases, with 13 bases between them. Written as DNA, the CDR3 is TGTGCCAGCAGTGACAGGCTCCTAACCTACGAGCAGTACTTC. Its protein product is CASSDRLLTYEQYF.

This CDR3 reads CASSREGDTEAFF. The CDR3 region has the DNA TGTGCCAGCAGCCGGGAGGGGGACACTGAAGCTTTCTTT. The rearrangement links TRBV5-5 to TRBJ1-1; TRBD1 might be the D (6 bases). The CDR3 has 13 residues. Per the germline V gene, CDR1 is SGHKS and CDR2 is YYEKEE (reference sequence). Trimming shortened V by 4 bases and J by 3 bases, and 10 bases separated the two germline ends.

The rearrangement links TRBV19 to TRBJ1-5, with D possibly TRBD1 on 6 matching bases. The V and J ends lost 4 bases and 0 bases respectively, with 19 bases between them. The CDR3 covers 18 residues. The germline V gene has CDR1 LNHDA and CDR2 SQIVND (reference sequence). The chain's CDR3 is CASSRWDTNHYSNQPQHF. Written as DNA, the CDR3 is TGTGCCAGTAGTAGGTGGGACACAAACCATTATAGCAATCAGCCCCAGCATTTT.

This chain connects TRBV7-9 to TRBJ2-2, with 9 bases identical to TRBD1. The CDR3 totals 18 residues. Losses at the gene ends were 7 bases for V and 1 base for J; bases not matched to a gene: 13. Germline CDR1 is SEHNR and CDR2 is FQNEAQ (reference sequence). The CDR3 here is CASTRFPGQGLNTGELFF. DNA for the CDR3: TGTGCCAGCACCCGTTTCCCGGGACAGGGCTTGAACACCGGGGAGCTGTTTTTT.

The chain couples TRBV4-3 to TRBJ2-5; TRBD2 agrees at 9 bases. Germline trimming cut 1 base from V and 5 bases from J; bases unmatched to any gene: 8. CDR1 and CDR2 (germline): LGHNA, YSLEER. The CDR3 sequence is 16 residues long. In DNA, the CDR3 is TGCGCCAGCAGCCAAGTTCCTAGCGGGGTTCGTGAGACCCAGTACTTC. Translating gives CASSQVPSGVRETQYF.

The V call is TRBV18, the J call TRBJ2-7, with 10 nucleotides matching TRBD1. Trimming removed 6 bases from V and 5 bases from J; junction bases left unmatched: 4. There are 13 residues in the CDR3. Germline lookup yields CDR1 KGHSH and CDR2 LQKENI. The CDR3 reads CASSAGQGNEQYF. CDR3 DNA sequence: TGTGCCAGCTCCGCGGGACAGGGGAACGAGCAGTACTTC.

The CDR3 nucleotides read TGTGCCAGCACACCGCGTGGACAGGGGGGAGTCAATGAGCAGTTCTTC. This translates into CASTPRGQGGVNEQFF. The chain uses TRBV27 and TRBJ2-1; the match to TRBD1 covers 10 bases. The length of the CDR3 is 16 residues. The V and J ends lost 7 bases and 6 bases, in that order; junction bases with no gene match: 12. Germline V gene data show CDR1 as MNHEY and CDR2 as SMNVEV (reference sequence).

This clone is a singleton in its sample. The chain carries TRBV30 and TRBJ2-5; TRBD1 agrees at 9 bases. Germline-derived CDR1 and CDR2 are GTSNPN and SVGIG (reference sequence). The CDR3 covers 14 residues. V gave up 6 bases and J gave up 5 bases; unmatched junction bases: 10. The CDR3 reads CACSGTGMSETQYF. CDR3 coding DNA: TGTGCCTGTTCAGGGACAGGGATGTCGGAGACCCAGTACTTC.

The rearrangement joins TRBV11-2 to TRBJ2-1; 7 positions match TRBD1. Per the germline V gene, CDR1 is SGHAT and CDR2 is FQNNGV. This CDR3 comprises 17 residues. J lost 0 bases, V lost 1 base, and 6 bases had no gene match. CDR3 protein: CASSLVLGTVSYNEQFF. Here the CDR3 DNA reads TGTGCCAGCAGCTTAGTACTTGGGACAGTCTCCTACAATGAGCAGTTCTTC.

The CDR3 nucleotides are TGTGCCAGCAGCTTAGCGCCAGACAGGAACACTGAAGCTTTCTTT. This encodes CASSLAPDRNTEAFF. The chain links TRBV7-2 to TRBJ1-1; the D gene is possibly TRBD1 (5 bases). The CDR3 is 15 residues long. V lost 0 bases, J lost 1 base, and 9 bases lay in between. Germline CDR1 is SGHTA and CDR2 is FQGNSA. Looking up the rest from reference TRBV7-2 and TRBJ1-1 gives the full variable domain: GAGVSQSPSNKVTEKGKDVELRCDPISGHTALYWYRQSLGQGLEFLIYFQGNSAPDKSGLPSDRFSAERTGGSVSTLTIQRTQQEDSAVYLCASSLAPDRNTEAFFGQGTRLTVV.

This rearrangement joins TRBV7-6 to TRBJ1-6, with a possible D match to TRBD1 (5 bases). The V end was cut by 2 bases, the J end by 7 bases, with 12 bases between. Germline V gene lookup returns CDR1 SGHVS and CDR2 FNYEAQ. The CDR3 is 15 amino acids. The CDR3 reads CASSLSPTGNSPLHF. Written as DNA, the CDR3 is TGTGCCAGCAGCTTAAGTCCCACAGGCAATTCACCCCTCCACTTT.

The chain links TRBV7-8 to TRBJ2-5; TRBD2 is a possible D gene (7 bases). The J call may not be correct, given that the DNA end is closer to TRBJ2-7. Germline V gene lookup returns CDR1 SGHVS and CDR2 FQNEAQ. CDR3 size: 18 residues. The CDR3 DNA is TGTGCCAGCAGCTTAGTCTATTATAGGCGGGGGCGTAACCACGAGCAGTACTTC. It encodes CASSLVYYRRGRNHEQYF.

This chain joins TRBV27 and TRBJ2-1; TRBD1 is a possible D gene (7 bases). The germline V and J ends were trimmed by 2 bases and 4 bases, with 18 bases remaining between them. CDR1 and CDR2 (germline): MNHEY, SMNVEV (reference sequence). This CDR3 comprises 17 residues. CDR3 nucleotides: TGTGCCAGCAGTTTACGGACAGACAGGGAGGTTTACAATGAGCAGTTCTTC. Its translation is CASSLRTDREVYNEQFF.

This chain connects TRBV6-5 to TRBJ1-5; D remains ambiguous. The CDR3 has 14 amino acids. Per germline, CDR1 MNHEY and CDR2 SVGAGI. V was shortened by 5 bases and J by 4 bases, with 12 bases between the two germline ends. CDR3 in amino acids: CASSQSDWNQPQHF. The CDR3 region has the DNA TGTGCCAGCAGTCAATCCGACTGGAATCAGCCCCAGCATTTT.

Note on this clone: The junction does not match germline at one end; this may be a read error. This specimen includes other DNA sequences encoding the same CDR3. The V gene is TRBV5-1, the J gene TRBJ2-7; 9 bases match TRBD1. CDR3 length: 14 residues. Germline V gene data show CDR1 as SGHRS and CDR2 as YFSETQ. The DNA for the CDR3 is TGCGCCAGCAGCACGACAGGGGGGACCTACGAACAGTACTTC. This gives the protein CASSTTGGTYEQYF. Filled out from reference TRBV5-1 and TRBJ2-7, the complete variable domain reads KAGVTQTPRYLIKTRGQQVTLSCSPISGHRSVSWYQQTPGQGLQFLFEYFSETQRNKGNFPGRFSGRQFSNSRSEMNVSTLELGDSALYLCASSTTGGTYEQYFGPGTRLTVT.

The genes are TRBV27 and TRBJ2-7; tentative D call: TRBD2 (5 bases). Germline values: CDR1 MNHEY, CDR2 SMNVEV (reference sequence). This CDR3 comprises 14 residues. The ends were cut back, 4 bases at V and 4 bases at J, with 14 bases in the middle. This chain's CDR3 is CASSSRDYPYEQYF. CDR3 sequence (DNA): TGTGCCAGCAGTTCTCGAGACTACCCGTACGAGCAGTACTTC.

The gene calls are TRBV15 and TRBJ1-3, with 12 bases identical to TRBD1. CDR1 and CDR2 (germline): LNHNV, YYDKDF (reference sequence). The CDR3 extends over 16 amino acids. With 3 bases clipped from V and 2 bases from J, the junction kept 2 bases outside the gene matches. DNA of the CDR3: TGTGCCACCAGCAGGGGACAGGGGGCGCCTGGAAACACCATATATTTT. Protein: CATSRGQGAPGNTIYF.

The J gene is TRBJ2-5, the V gene TRBV6-1; TRBD1 agrees at 7 bases. This CDR3 contains 17 residues. Germline CDR1 is MNHNS and CDR2 is SASEGT. V lost 2 bases and J lost 3; bases outside the gene matches: 12. CDR3 loop: CASSEYVFWGTEETQYF. The CDR3 coding sequence is TGTGCCAGCAGTGAATATGTTTTTTGGGGGACAGAAGAGACCCAGTACTTC.

The gene calls are TRBV7-6 and TRBJ2-1; 14 bases are shared with TRBD2. J gave up 1 base and V 4 bases, and 6 bases lay outside the gene matches. The CDR3 totals 18 residues. Germline V gene lookup returns CDR1 SGHVS and CDR2 FNYEAQ. This CDR3 reads CASSSRLAGGYSYNEQFF. The CDR3 region has the DNA TGTGCCAGCAGCTCCCGACTAGCGGGAGGGTATTCCTACAATGAGCAGTTCTTC.

The CDR3 loop reads CASSFSRQGGYQPQHF. Written as DNA, the CDR3 is TGTGCCAGCAGCTTCTCCCGACAGGGGGGATATCAGCCCCAGCATTTT. The J gene is TRBJ1-5, the V gene TRBV13; the match to TRBD1 covers 9 bases. This CDR3 contains 16 residues. Germline lookup yields CDR1 PRHDT and CDR2 FYEKMQ (reference sequence). V dropped 3 bases and J dropped 5; count of bases not matched to a gene: 8.